The 14 T cell receptor beta chains below all came from one sample that was sequenced in a study of blood T cell repertoires in COVID-19. TCRdb keeps only in-frame clones here, not all; method: immunoSEQ multiplex PCR. The sample includes around 45,000 clones, about 89% seen only once; the top ten take just under 6.5%. The sample comprised peripheral blood. All receptors derive from a man in his 70s with active COVID-19.

This chain joins TRBV5-1 and TRBJ2-1, with TRBD1 identical over 8 bases. The CDR3 runs to 17 residues. Looked up from germline, CDR1 is SGHRS and CDR2 is YFSETQ. Trimming took 0 bases from V and 0 from J; bases not matched to a gene: 5. The CDR3 loop reads CASSLAGGLFSYNEQFF. CDR3 coding DNA: TGCGCCAGCAGCTTGGCAGGGGGCTTATTCTCCTACAATGAGCAGTTCTTC.

The V gene is TRBV2, the J gene TRBJ2-5; no clear D gene. Per germline, CDR1 SNHLY and CDR2 FYNNEI. The V end was cut by 8 bases, the J end by 0 bases, with 4 bases between. The CDR3 length is 11 residues. The CDR3 sequence: CASEYQETQYF. DNA of the CDR3: TGTGCCAGCGAGTACCAAGAGACCCAGTACTTC.

The chain uses TRBV9 and TRBJ2-2, with D hard to call. CDR3 length: 14 residues. Germline V lookup: CDR1 SGDLS, CDR2 YYNGEE. V was pared by 0 bases and J by 8 bases, with 11 bases between. In nucleotides, the CDR3 is TGTGCCAGCAGCGTAGTGGCTAGATCAGGGGAGCTGTTTTTT. It specifies CASSVVARSGELFF.

CDR3 loop: CASSPQDTTYNSPLHF. The CDR3 coding sequence is TGTGCCAGCTCACCACAGGACACTACCTATAATTCACCCCTCCACTTT. The rearrangement joins TRBV18 to TRBJ1-6; tentatively, D is TRBD1 (5 bases). Germline lookup yields CDR1 KGHSH and CDR2 LQKENI. The germline V and J ends were trimmed by 1 base and 2 bases, with 9 bases remaining between them. CDR3 size: 16 residues.

The chain recombines TRBV18 with TRBJ1-1, with TRBD1 identical over 9 bases. J was trimmed by 4 bases and V by 6 bases; bases with no gene match: 6. The germline CDR1 and CDR2 sequences are KGHSH and LQKENI. This CDR3 comprises 14 residues. In DNA form, the CDR3 reads TGTGCCAGCTCCCTAGGACAGGGGACCACTGAAGCTTTCTTT. It encodes CASSLGQGTTEAFF.

V usage is TRBV9 and J usage is TRBJ1-1; no clear D gene. CDR1 is SGDLS, CDR2 YYNGEE, per germline. Trimming shortened V by 2 bases and J by 1 base, and 15 bases separated the two germline ends. CDR3 length equals 16 residues. CDR3 amino acids: CASSVGPRQGNTEAFF. The CDR3 DNA follows: TGTGCCAGCAGCGTGGGTCCGCGACAAGGGAACACTGAAGCTTTCTTT.

The chain is built from TRBV19 and TRBJ1-2; TRBD1 might be the D (5 bases). The CDR3 length is 14 residues. V was shortened by 5 bases and J by 4 bases, with 14 bases between the two germline ends. Germline-derived CDR1 and CDR2 are LNHDA and SQIVND (reference sequence). The CDR3 nucleotides are TGTGCCAGTAGTGTGAAACAGGAGTCCTATGGCTACACCTTC. It encodes CASSVKQESYGYTF.

The chain uses TRBV2 and TRBJ1-1; D is unclear. Germline V CDR1 and CDR2: SNHLY, FYNNEI. CDR3 length: 11 residues. V lost 2 bases, J lost 7 bases, and 5 bases lay in between. The CDR3 sequence is CASSEHNEAFF. The CDR3 coding sequence is TGTGCCAGCAGTGAACACAATGAAGCTTTCTTT.

The gene calls are TRBV5-5 and TRBJ2-7; tentative D call: TRBD1 (5 bases). Germline V gene lookup returns CDR1 SGHKS and CDR2 YYEKEE (reference sequence). V lost 4 bases to trimming and J lost 6 bases, with 11 bases between them. The CDR3 loop spans 12 amino acids. CDR3 region: CASSVGQIEQYF. DNA of the CDR3: TGTGCCAGCAGCGTGGGGCAAATCGAGCAGTACTTC. Full variable domain (missing parts from reference TRBV5-5 and TRBJ2-7): DAGVTQSPTHLIKTRGQQVTLRCSPISGHKSVSWYQQVLGQGPQFIFQYYEKEERGRGNFPDRFSARQFPNYSSELNVNALLLGDSALYLCASSVGQIEQYFGPGTRLTVT.

This chain connects TRBV4-2 to TRBJ1-2, with D unclear. The germline V gene encodes CDR1 LGHNA and CDR2 YNFKEQ. This CDR3 region has 16 residues. Trimming removed 0 bases from V and 5 bases from J, with 16 bases in between. The CDR3 DNA follows: TGTGCCAGCAGCCAAGATTGGGGTGACTATTCGTATGGCTACACCTTC. Translated, it gives CASSQDWGDYSYGYTF.

The CDR3 DNA reads as TGCGCCAGCAGCAACATACTCCGGGGGGCCAACACCGGGGAGCTGTTTTTT. Amino acid sequence: CASSNILRGANTGELFF. The chain recombines TRBV5-1 with TRBJ2-2; D is perhaps TRBD2 (7 bases). This CDR3 contains 17 residues. The germline V and J ends were trimmed by 4 bases and 2 bases, with 18 bases remaining between them. Germline CDR1 is SGHRS and CDR2 is YFSETQ.

CDR3: CASSQEAFDTQYF. DNA for the CDR3: TGTGCCAGCAGCCAAGAGGCTTTTGATACGCAGTATTTT. This chain links TRBV4-2 with TRBJ2-3; D unclear. CDR1 and CDR2 from the germline V gene are LGHNA and YNFKEQ. The length of the CDR3 is 13 residues. Trimming took 0 bases from V and 6 from J, leaving 7 bases between them.

CDR3 sequence: CASSENPWQQETQYF. The DNA for the CDR3 is TGTGCCAGCAGTGAAAACCCGTGGCAACAAGAGACCCAGTACTTC. The chain carries TRBV2 and TRBJ2-5; D call uncertain. Germline assignment: CDR1 SNHLY and CDR2 FYNNEI. Trimming left V 2 bases short and J 2 bases short, with 12 bases between. CDR3 length equals 15 residues. Looking up the rest from reference TRBV2 and TRBJ2-5 gives the full variable domain: EPEVTQTPSHQVTQMGQEVILRCVPISNHLYFYWYRQILGQKVEFLVSFYNNEISEKSEIFDDQFSVERPDGSNFTLKIRSTKLEDSAMYFCASSENPWQQETQYFGPGTRLLVL.

The rearrangement uses TRBV27 and TRBJ2-7, with a weak D call TRBD2 (5 bases). CDR1 is MNHEY, CDR2 SMNVEV, per germline (reference sequence). Trimming removed 3 bases at V and 6 bases at J, with 9 bases between. The CDR3 has 12 residues. The CDR3 DNA is TGTGCCAGCAGTTTCCGGGGTCGCGAGCAGTACTTC. It specifies CASSFRGREQYF.